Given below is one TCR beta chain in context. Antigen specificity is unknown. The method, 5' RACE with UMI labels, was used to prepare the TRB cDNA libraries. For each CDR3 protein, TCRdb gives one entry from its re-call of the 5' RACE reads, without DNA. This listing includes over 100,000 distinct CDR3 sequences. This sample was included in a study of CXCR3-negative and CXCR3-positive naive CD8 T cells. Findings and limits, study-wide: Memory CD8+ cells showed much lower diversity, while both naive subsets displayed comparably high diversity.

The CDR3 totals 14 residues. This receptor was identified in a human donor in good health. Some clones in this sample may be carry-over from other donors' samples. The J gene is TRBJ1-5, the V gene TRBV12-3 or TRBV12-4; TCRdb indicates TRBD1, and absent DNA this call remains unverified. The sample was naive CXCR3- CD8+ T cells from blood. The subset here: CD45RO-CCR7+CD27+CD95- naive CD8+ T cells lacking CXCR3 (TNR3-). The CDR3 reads CASSLGSQGQPQHF.